The present T cell receptor beta chain was sequenced within a study of blood T cell repertoires in COVID-19. Authors' processing steps: Estimated nucleated cell counts came from reference gene primer amplification. Libraries were prepared by immunoSEQ multiplex PCR; TCRdb keeps only in-frame clonotypes and omits some of them. V, J and clone size are taken as reported in that table, and D and trimming were inferred from the DNA itself. This sample carries 150,000 to 200,000 clones, around 90% of them seen once, and the ten largest clones take about a quarter. Sequencing was performed on peripheral blood. The sequence came from a man aged 55-75 years with acute or convalescent COVID-19.

The CDR3 loop reads CASRTQGAGTEAFF. In DNA, the CDR3 is TGCGCCAGCAGAACCCAGGGGGCCGGGACTGAAGCTTTCTTT. This rearrangement joins TRBV5-1 to TRBJ1-1, with 8 bases that match TRBD1. J was trimmed by 5 bases and V by 5 bases; bases with no gene match: 8. This CDR3 contains 14 residues. Germline-derived CDR1 and CDR2 are SGHRS and YFSETQ.